The clone carrying this TCR beta chain was recorded once. TCRdb's table, derived via immunoSEQ multiplex PCR, lists solely in-frame clones and lacks some. The sample shows over 85,000 clones, around 85% of them seen only once. The data were obtained in a study of OX40 agonist ivuxolimab in advanced cancers. This CDR3 region has 14 residues. Germline CDR1 reads MNHEY; CDR2 reads SMNVEV (reference sequence). Trimming removed 2 bases from V and 4 bases from J, with 9 bases in between. This sequence originates from an adult with an advanced solid tumor such as melanoma, head and neck, liver or kidney cancer. The chain joins TRBV27 to TRBJ1-3; D remains ambiguous. This sample comprised CD4+ or CD8+ T cells sorted from blood, obtained in a trial of the OX40 agonist ivuxolimab. The CDR3 protein is CASSLNFQGNTIYF. The DNA of the CDR3 is TGTGCCAGCAGTTTAAATTTCCAAGGAAACACCATATATTTT.